The rows below give T cell receptor beta chains drawn from one sample of a study of control samples from healthy donors and cancer patients. Here immunoSEQ multiplex PCR was the method, and the copy in TCRdb shows in-frame clones only, minus some. The data show about 110,000 clones, about four fifths seen once. The sample was blood. These receptors all stem from a woman aged 50 to 60 in good health. The CDR3 runs from the conserved cysteine through the conserved F or W. The D gene is left open where the match is weak. Only part of the rows carry a size: once, few, many, or a class if the clone is expanded.

NA | NA | TRBJ1-2 | TRBV7-9 | TGTGCCAGCAGCTTAGCGCGGGCAGGGGAAGGCTACACCTTC | CASSLARAGEGYTF
NA | many | TRBJ1-2 | TRBV3-1/TRBV3-2 | TGTGCCAGCAGCCAAGATGGGCCCGATGGCTACACCTTC | CASSQDGPDGYTF
NA | NA | TRBJ2-7 | TRBV4-1 | TGCGCCAGCAGCCAAGGAGGACCGACGGGGGTAGAGCAGTACTTC | CASSQGGPTGVEQYF
NA | NA | TRBJ1-5 | TRBV6-1 | TGTGCCAGCAGTGAGCTTAATAGCAATCAGCCCCAGCATTTT | CASSELNSNQPQHF
NA | NA | TRBJ2-7 | TRBV2 | TGTGCCAGCTTGGAGGAAAGGGCAACCTACGAGCAGTACTTC | CASLEERATYEQYF
NA | NA | TRBJ2-7 | TRBV5-5 | TGTGCCAGCAGCTTGGAGGCCGAGCAGTACTTC | CASSLEAEQYF
NA | many | TRBJ1-2 | TRBV7-9 | TGTGCCAGCAGCTTAGGGACCGCCGGATCTAACTATGGCTACACCTTC | CASSLGTAGSNYGYTF
TRBD1 | NA | TRBJ1-5 | TRBV7-2 | TGTGCCAGCAGCCTACAGGGGACAGAAAATCAGCCCCAGCATTTT | CASSLQGTENQPQHF
NA | NA | TRBJ2-7 | TRBV7-2 | TGTGCCAGCAGCTTAGCGGGGTTGGGCTACGAGCAGTACTTC | CASSLAGLGYEQYF
TRBD1 | NA | TRBJ1-1 | TRBV11-2 | TGTGCCAGCAGCTGGACAGGGAACACTGAAGCTTTCTTT | CASSWTGNTEAFF
NA | NA | TRBJ1-5 | TRBV5-6 | TGTGCCAGCAGCTTGGGACTTACCGGGACTGGCAATCAGCCCCAGCATTTT | CASSLGLTGTGNQPQHF
NA | NA | TRBJ2-2 | TRBV7-3 | TGTGCCAGCAGCTTAAGCCCCGTAGCGGTCGGCACCGGGGAGCTGTTTTTT | CASSLSPVAVGTGELFF
NA | NA | TRBJ2-3 | TRBV7-6 | TGTGCCAGCAGCACGCCCACTAGTCTCAGCACAGATACGCAGTATTTT | CASSTPTSLSTDTQYF
NA | NA | TRBJ2-1 | TRBV7-2 | TGTGCCAGCAGAGAACCAAGGGGGGGAGGTTACAATGAGCAGTTCTTC | CASREPRGGGYNEQFF
NA | NA | TRBJ2-3 | TRBV11-3 | TGTGCCAGCAGCTTGGCAGGGCCGGGGACGCAGTATTTT | CASSLAGPGTQYF
NA | once | TRBJ1-2 | TRBV12-3/TRBV12-4 | TGTGCCAGCAGTTTTACCTCAGCAGAACGCTACACCTTC | CASSFTSAERYTF
TRBD2 | NA | TRBJ2-1 | TRBV5-1 | TGCGCCAGCAGCCTCCCGACTAGCTCCAATGAGCAGTTCTTC | CASSLPTSSNEQFF
NA | NA | TRBJ2-1 | TRBV11-1 | TGTGCCAGCAGCTTAGCCGGGATATACAATGAGCAGTTCTTC | CASSLAGIYNEQFF
NA | NA | TRBJ1-6 | TRBV28 | TGTGCCAGCAGTTTTGCGACCTTAGACGGGAATTCACCCCTCCACTTT | CASSFATLDGNSPLHF
NA | NA | TRBJ1-1 | TRBV19 | TGTGCCAGTAGCCGACAGCCCATGAACACTGAAGCTTTCTTT | CASSRQPMNTEAFF
TRBD2 | NA | TRBJ2-1 | TRBV7-6 | TGTGCCAGCAGCGCACGGACTAGCGGGTACAATGAGCAGTTCTTC | CASSARTSGYNEQFF
NA | NA | TRBJ2-7 | TRBV7-8 | TGTGCCAGCAGCGCCGGGACGGCGTCCGAGCAGTACTTC | CASSAGTASEQYF
NA | NA | TRBJ1-1 | TRBV5-1 | TGCGCCAGCAGCTTGACCGGGACTGAAGCTTTCTTT | CASSLTGTEAFF
NA | NA | TRBJ2-7 | TRBV6-5 | TGTGCCAGCAGGGCAGGACAGTCCTACGAGCAGTACTTC | CASRAGQSYEQYF
NA | NA | TRBJ1-2 | TRBV7-8 | TGTGCCAGCAGCCTAGTAGGGGACGGCTACACCTTC | CASSLVGDGYTF
NA | once | TRBJ2-7 | TRBV7-3 | TGTGCCAGCAGCTTAAGGGACAACTCCTACGAGCAGTACTTC | CASSLRDNSYEQYF
NA | NA | TRBJ2-5 | TRBV6-5 | TGTGCCAGCAGTTACTCGGCGGGGATCGACGAGACCCAGTACTTC | CASSYSAGIDETQYF